This T cell receptor (beta chain) was sequenced for a study of beta chain features in type 1 diabetes. Whole-study context: No patient-donor differences in age, gender, total cells or subset yield.

The length of the CDR3 is 17 residues. Trimming cost V 0 bases and J 3 bases, with 12 bases left between them. Germline CDR1 is LGHNA and CDR2 is YSLEER. Expressed TCRB transcripts were sequenced because the isolated RNA had all been reverse transcribed beforehand. Data came from immunoSEQ multiplex PCR; TCRdb stores just in-frame clones and leaves some out. The repertoire holds some 410,000 clones, approximately 10% seen once, with less than 0.06% in the top ten. This clone turned up a few times. Its antigen is currently unknown. Study-wide results and limits: Sequencing the cDNA could make cells with high TCR expression show up more than they should. Patients' naive, central memory and Treg TCRB repertoires seemed closer to one another than those of healthy donors.

Specimen: naive CD4+ T cells from blood. This receptor was obtained from a woman younger than 30 in good health. The V gene is TRBV4-3, the J gene TRBJ2-6, with a possible D match to TRBD1 (6 bases). The CDR3 protein is CASSQDLIRGGANVLTF. The DNA for the CDR3 is TGCGCCAGCAGCCAAGACCTGATCAGGGGTGGGGCCAACGTCCTGACTTTC.